Each of the 3 T cell receptor beta chains below was sequenced from the same sample in a study of metastatic and nonmetastatic thyroid tumors. Each patient went into thyroid surgery without having received any treatment. TCRdb re-called clones via MiXCR from the PCR reads. The sample carries some 86,000 clones, approximately 12% recorded once. The sequencing input was tumor tissue. The receptors stem from a female donor with papillary thyroid cancer or a benign thyroid nodule (not recorded which). Some clones in this sample may be carry-over from other donors' samples.

This clone was detected many times. A much larger clonotype is one base distant, so this may be a read error. The chain links TRBV20-1 to TRBJ2-7; TRBD2 matches 11 bases. Germline V gene data show CDR1 as DFQATT and CDR2 as SNEGSKA (reference sequence). This CDR3 has 15 amino acids. The CDR3 loop reads CSAIGTSGISYEQCF. CDR3 sequence (DNA): TGCAGTGCTATAGGGACTAGCGGAATCTCCTACGAGCAGTGCTTC.

This clone was counted a few times. A read error may be the cause here, since a much bigger clone is one base away. The chain recombines TRBV5-1 with TRBJ2-5, with 7 positions matching TRBD1. The CDR3 contains 17 residues. CDR1 is SGHRS and CDR2 is YFSETQ in the germline V gene. Unmatched junction bases numbered 15, after V lost 3 bases and J lost 4 bases. The chain's CDR3 is CASSSGDVTGVSETQYF. For the CDR3, the DNA is TGCGCCAGCAGCTCCGGGGATGTAACAGGGGTTTCAGAGACCCAGTACTTC.

The chain is built from TRBV20-1 and TRBJ1-2; possible D gene TRBD1, 6 bases. This CDR3 contains 15 residues. V lost 1 base and J lost 8, with 20 bases in between. Germline lookup yields CDR1 DFQATT and CDR2 SNEGSKA (reference sequence). The CDR3 protein is CSARVLIKGGTGYTF. The CDR3 DNA follows: TGCAGTGCTAGAGTATTAATAAAAGGGGGAACGGGCTACACCTTC.